The source of this TCR beta chain is a study of molecular identifiers for immune sequencing clone quantification. Study information: RNA from approximately 20,000 or 100,000 naive CD8 cells was split five ways in replicates, with four sequenced.

The sorting of naive CD8 T cells used the CD8+CD4-CCR7+CD45RA+ phenotype. With listed TCR primers and previously described methods, bulk TCR libraries were prepared. TCRdb used MiXCR to reprocess the PCR reads, holding one entry per CDR3 protein. The table has about 510,000 distinct CDR3 sequences, around 23% seen once. Trimming removed 2 bases from V and 5 bases from J, with 16 bases in between. Per germline, CDR1 DFQATT and CDR2 SNEGSKA (reference sequence). This CDR3 contains 14 residues. V is TRBV20-1 and J is TRBJ2-7; TRBD2 might be the D (6 bases). This clonotype originated in a human donor in good health. Some libraries in this study had Jurkat cell RNA spiked in. The sample comprised naive CD8+ T cells from blood, with Jurkat cell RNA spiked in. Subset of the sample: FACS-sorted CD8+CD4-CCR7+CD45RA+ naive T cells. CDR3 in amino acids: CSARQRTTLHEQYF. CDR3 coding DNA: TGCAGTGCTAGACAACGGACTACACTTCACGAGCAGTACTTC.